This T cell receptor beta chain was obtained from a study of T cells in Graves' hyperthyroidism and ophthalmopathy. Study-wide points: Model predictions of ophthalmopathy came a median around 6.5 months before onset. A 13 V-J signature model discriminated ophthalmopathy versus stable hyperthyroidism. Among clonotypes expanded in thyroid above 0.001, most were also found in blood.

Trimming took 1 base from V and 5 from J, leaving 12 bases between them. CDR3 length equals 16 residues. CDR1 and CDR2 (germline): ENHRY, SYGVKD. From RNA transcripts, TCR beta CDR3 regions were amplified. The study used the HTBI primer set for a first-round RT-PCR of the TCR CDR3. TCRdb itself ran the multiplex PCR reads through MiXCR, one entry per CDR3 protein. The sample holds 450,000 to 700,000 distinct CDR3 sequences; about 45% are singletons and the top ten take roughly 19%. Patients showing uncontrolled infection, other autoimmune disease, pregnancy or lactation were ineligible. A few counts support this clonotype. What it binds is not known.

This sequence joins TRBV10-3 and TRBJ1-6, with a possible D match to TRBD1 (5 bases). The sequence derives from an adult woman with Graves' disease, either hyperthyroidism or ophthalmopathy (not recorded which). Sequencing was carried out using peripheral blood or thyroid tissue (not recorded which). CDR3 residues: CAISEWGSGNNSPLHF. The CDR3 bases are TGTGCCATCAGTGAGTGGGGGTCGGGCAATAATTCACCCCTCCACTTT.